The clone carrying this T cell receptor beta chain was picked up many times. J was trimmed by 4 bases and V by 6 bases; bases with no gene match: 7. CDR3 length: 14 amino acids. The data are from a study of low-dose radiotherapy and immunotherapy resistance in tumors. Study summary: Fractions of 1 Gy went to Cohort 2 every two weeks, for 13 Gy over 26 weeks. Patients took 300 mg oral aspirin daily for four cycles from cycle 1 day 1. The regimen for patients comprised intravenous nivolumab 240 mg every two weeks plus intravenous ipilimumab 1 mg/kg every six weeks.

Specified time point: after trial treatment. Treatment described: LDRT plus nivolumab, ipilimumab, low-dose cyclophosphamide and aspirin (RACIN trial). The treatment that donors received included nivolumab, ipilimumab, aspirin, low-dose cyclophosphamide and low-dose radiotherapy. cDNA synthesis used a TRAV/TRBV-specific primer set for both chains. Over about 19 PCR cycles, TCRs were amplified from a constant-region primer and V-primer adapter. TCRdb re-called the reads with MiXCR, one entry per CDR3 protein. The profile shows some 100,000 distinct CDR3 sequences, 20% to 25% of them singletons. This sequence joins TRBV12-3 or TRBV12-4 and TRBJ1-1, with 8 bases that match TRBD1. Sequenced material: PBMCs, taken after low-dose radiotherapy plus immunotherapy. The receptor was derived from a female donor with ovarian cancer. In DNA form, the CDR3 reads TGTGCCAGCAGCCTCGACAGGGGTGGCACTGAAGCTTTCTTT. Translation: CASSLDRGGTEAFF.